Listed here is a single T cell receptor (beta chain). The antigen is undetermined. With 3 bases clipped from V and 1 base from J, the junction kept 12 bases outside the gene matches. Germline V gives CDR1 SGHTA, CDR2 FQGNSA. The CDR3 extends over 18 amino acids. This specimen belongs to a study of T cell responses to AZD1222 COVID-19 vaccine. Study-wide results and limits: Only a handful of AZD1222 recipients, about six in all, had baseline seropositivity. In a largely white British group with more females than males, clonal diversity was possibly underestimated.

Samples with a second dose at about 4 or about 12 weeks were pooled together. Assay used: immunoSEQ multiplex PCR; TCRdb lists only in-frame clones, some missing. Counted here are around 190,000 clones, approximately 94% occurring once; the ten biggest clones make up roughly 1.7%. This clonotype was obtained from an adult who received the AZD1222 COVID-19 vaccine. Sequences were derived from peripheral blood, sampled 28 days after the second AZD1222 dose. J is TRBJ2-5 and V is TRBV7-2; 9 nucleotides line up with TRBD2. The CDR3 DNA reads TGTGCCAGCAGCTTCCCCGAAAAAGCGGGGGGAGGCCAAGAGACCCAGTACTTC. As protein: CASSFPEKAGGGQETQYF.